These T cell receptor beta chains were read from a single sample in a study of prognosis after radiotherapy for stage I lung cancer. Each CDR3 protein is one row after TCRdb ran MiXCR on the multiplex PCR reads. Among around 20,000 distinct CDR3 sequences listed, more than 40% were seen once. The specimen was PBMCs, collected before or after stereotactic body radiation therapy (not recorded which). These receptors were obtained from a donor aged 50 or older with non-small cell lung cancer. CDR3s include the opening cysteine and the closing phenylalanine or tryptophan. Fields, in order: J gene, CDR3 length, D gene, V gene, clone size, CDR3 protein, CDR3 DNA. The D gene is left open where the match is weak. Rows give clone size only sometimes, using once, few, many, or a class for an expanded clone.

>TRBJ1-1|15|NA|TRBV6-2/TRBV6-3|NA
CASSYTGEGGTEAFF
TGTGCCAGCAGTTACACCGGGGAGGGGGGCACTGAAGCTTTCTTT
>TRBJ2-3|15|NA|TRBV2|NA
CASSEGGPGTDTQYF
TGTGCCAGCAGTGAAGGGGGGCCTGGGACAGATACGCAGTATTTT
>TRBJ2-6|18|NA|TRBV6-7|NA
CASSYPRDSRSGANVLTF
TGTGCCAGCAGTTACCCGCGGGACAGCCGCTCTGGGGCCAACGTCCTGACTTTC
>TRBJ1-3|14|TRBD1|TRBV11-2|medium-sized
CASSPRQGRNTIYF
TGTGCCAGCAGCCCCAGACAGGGACGGAACACCATATATTTT
>TRBJ2-1|17|NA|TRBV9|many
CASSPGGPPSSYNEQFF
TGTGCCAGCAGCCCCGGGGGACCCCCCTCCTCCTACAATGAGCAGTTCTTC
>TRBJ2-7|14|TRBD2|TRBV20-1|many
CSASRAGRNYEQYF
TGCAGTGCTAGCCGGGCCGGGAGGAACTACGAGCAGTACTTC
>TRBJ1-4|16|NA|TRBV7-2|many
CASSLVFAGKAEKLFF
TGTGCCAGCAGCTTAGTTTTTGCAGGGAAGGCCGAAAAACTGTTTTTT
>TRBJ2-7|13|TRBD2|TRBV12-3/TRBV12-4|NA
CASRLREMLEQYF
TGTGCCAGCAGATTGCGGGAGATGCTCGAGCAGTACTTC
>TRBJ2-1|15|NA|TRBV12-3/TRBV12-4|NA
CASVRHGVRDNEQFF
TGTGCCAGCGTGCGACACGGGGTCCGCGACAATGAGCAGTTCTTC
>TRBJ1-2|17|NA|TRBV24-1|NA
CATSPGPSMVVNYGYTF
TGTGCCACCAGTCCCGGGCCTTCCATGGTGGTAAACTATGGCTACACCTTC